The 4 T cell receptor beta chains reported below all come from one sample, sequenced in a study of response to subunit inactivated influenza vaccine. TCRdb recomputed calls from the RT-PCR reads with MiXCR, one row per CDR3 protein. The sample has 150,000 to 200,000 distinct CDR3 sequences, about 12% seen once. This sample was shared with a second study, whose subject was T cells expressing NK-cell markers. That paper adds: The authors generated TCR beta cDNA through 5'RACE template switching with UMIs.

Sequenced here: CD8+ T cells sorted from PBMCs, sampled less than 13 days after vaccination. The receptors were sampled from a man in his fifties or sixties who received an inactivated influenza vaccine.

The chain employs TRBV27 and TRBJ2-5; 8 nucleotides match TRBD2. The CDR3 has 15 amino acids. The V segment lost 3 bases and the J segment 5 bases; nucleotides outside the gene matches: 8. The germline V gene encodes CDR1 MNHEY and CDR2 SMNVEV (reference sequence). CDR3 sequence reads: CASSLGGRMRETQYF. The CDR3 region has the DNA TGTGCCAGCAGTTTGGGCGGGAGGATGCGGGAGACCCAGTACTTC.

V is TRBV29-1 and J is TRBJ1-5; D perhaps matches TRBD1 (5 bases). The germline V gene encodes CDR1 SQVTM and CDR2 ANQGSEA. V was trimmed by 5 bases and J by 0 bases, leaving 11 bases between them. This CDR3 region has 14 residues. Here the CDR3 reads CSVLTEHSNQPQHF. The DNA for the CDR3 is TGCAGCGTTTTGACAGAACATAGCAATCAGCCCCAGCATTTT. The whole variable domain, filled in from reference TRBV29-1 and TRBJ1-5, reads SAVISQKPSRDICQRGTSLTIQCQVDSQVTMMFWYRQQPGQSLTLIATANQGSEATYESGFVIDKFPISRPNLTFSTLTVSNMSPEDSSIYLCSVLTEHSNQPQHFGDGTRLSIL.

This clonotype was detected ten times or more. This chain uses TRBV7-8 with TRBJ1-1; 7 nucleotides match TRBD1. The CDR3 consists of 15 residues. V was clipped by 5 bases and J by 4 bases; unmatched bases: 10. From germline, CDR1 is SGHVS and CDR2 FQNEAQ. The CDR3: CASSRVYSGGTEAFF. CDR3 nucleotides: TGTGCCAGCAGCCGCGTCTATTCAGGGGGCACTGAAGCTTTCTTT.

There are many counts of this clonotype. The chain combines TRBV11-1 with TRBJ1-2, with 7 bases matching TRBD1. Germline assignment: CDR1 SGHAT and CDR2 FQDESV (reference sequence). CDR3 size: 13 residues. J gave up 3 bases and V 6 bases, and 4 bases lay outside the gene matches. The CDR3 protein is CASSYGTDYGYTF. In DNA form, the CDR3 reads TGTGCCAGCAGTTACGGGACAGACTATGGCTACACCTTC.